This T cell receptor (beta chain) originates from a study of Graves' ophthalmopathy and Graves' hyperthyroidism. Study outcomes and limitations: The majority of expanded thyroid clonotypes above 0.001 frequency also occurred in blood. An 81.08% specificity and just under 90% sensitivity were achieved by a 13-signature model that separated ophthalmopathy from stable hyperthyroidism.

Trimming at V came to 0 bases and at J to 1 base, leaving 6 bases not matched to a gene. The CDR3 covers 17 residues. CDR1 and CDR2 from the germline V gene are LGHNA and YNFKEQ. This clonotype was detected many times. Antigen specificity is unknown. Pregnancy or lactation, uncontrolled infections and other autoimmune diseases were grounds for excluding patients. RNA transcripts were the source from which TCR beta CDR3 regions were amplified. RT-PCR was first run with HTBI primers, then multiplex PCR in a second round. In TCRdb, the multiplex PCR reads were re-called with MiXCR into one record per CDR3 protein. The sample lists 170,000 or so distinct CDR3 sequences; 30% to 45% were seen once.

The rearrangement joins TRBV4-2 to TRBJ1-1; 9 nucleotides line up with TRBD1. The sample consisted of peripheral blood. The clonotype was recovered from a woman between 40 and 55 years old with Graves' ophthalmopathy. The CDR3 here is CASSQDPQGAANTEAFF. The CDR3 DNA is TGTGCCAGCAGCCAAGATCCACAGGGGGCGGCGAACACTGAAGCTTTCTTT.